The next 29 T cell receptor beta chains were all read from a single sample in a study of blood T cell repertoires in COVID-19. Profiled with immunoSEQ multiplex PCR; TCRdb holds only in-frame clones, not every one. Of around 80,000 clones listed, around 80% are singletons. The sample comprised peripheral blood. These receptors were taken from a human donor in a cohort sampled during active COVID-19.

The chain carries TRBV25-1 and TRBJ2-4; D ambiguous. This CDR3 contains 14 residues. Trimming cost V 3 bases and J 4 bases, with 10 bases left between them. CDR1 and CDR2 (germline): MGHDK, SYGVNS. The CDR3: CASSDFLEKNIQYF. CDR3 coding DNA: TGTGCCAGCAGTGACTTCCTCGAGAAAAACATTCAGTACTTC.

V and J are TRBV28 and TRBJ1-1, with D maybe TRBD1 (5 bases). This CDR3 has 12 amino acids. Trimming removed 4 bases from V and 8 bases from J, with 11 bases in between. The germline V gene encodes CDR1 MDHEN and CDR2 SYDVKM. DNA of the CDR3: TGTGCCAGCAGTTCACAGGCTTACGAAGCTTTCTTT. This codes for CASSSQAYEAFF.

The genes are TRBV7-9 and TRBJ2-7; 8 bases are a match to TRBD2. Germline CDR1 and CDR2: SEHNR and FQNEAQ (reference sequence). The CDR3 totals 15 residues. J was trimmed by 6 bases and V by 1 base; bases with no gene match: 8. The CDR3 DNA reads as TGTGCCAGCAGCTTAGATCCGACTAGCGCTTTCGAGCAGTACTTC. It translates to CASSLDPTSAFEQYF.

The chain recombines TRBV3-1 (or the pseudogene TRBV3-2) with TRBJ1-6; possibly TRBD1 for D (5 bases). The germline CDR1 and CDR2 sequences are LGHDT and YNNKEL (reference sequence). V lost 0 bases and J 14 bases, leaving 17 bases between the germline ends. This CDR3 region has 15 residues. The CDR3 nucleotides are TGTGCCAGCAGCCAAGAATATGGGGCCCGGGGGGCCCTCCACTTT. As protein: CASSQEYGARGALHF.

The chain carries TRBV2 and TRBJ2-4; 8 bases are a match to TRBD2. J lost 0 bases, V lost 6 bases, and 7 bases had no gene match. The CDR3 runs 16 residues. Germline V gives CDR1 SNHLY, CDR2 FYNNEI. The CDR3 region has the DNA TGTGCCAGCAGATTGGACGGGGGGGTAGCCAAAAACATTCAGTACTTC. Protein product: CASRLDGGVAKNIQYF. Full variable domain (outside the CDR3, taken from reference TRBV2 and TRBJ2-4): EPEVTQTPSHQVTQMGQEVILRCVPISNHLYFYWYRQILGQKVEFLVSFYNNEISEKSEIFDDQFSVERPDGSNFTLKIRSTKLEDSAMYFCASRLDGGVAKNIQYFGAGTRLSVL.

The chain is built from TRBV12-5 and TRBJ2-7, with D uncertain. The V end lost 1 base, the J end lost 3 bases, and 7 bases lay between the germline ends. Germline assignment: CDR1 LGHNT and CDR2 FRNRAP. The CDR3 runs to 13 residues. The CDR3 loop reads CASGLDSNYEQYF. The CDR3 DNA reads TGTGCTAGTGGTTTGGACAGTAACTACGAGCAGTACTTC.

The genes are TRBV5-6 and TRBJ1-1; no reliable D call. V was pared by 3 bases and J by 0 bases, with 12 bases between. CDR3 length equals 15 residues. CDR1 SGHDT and CDR2 YYEEEE come from the germline V gene. The CDR3 is CASSSARSMNTEAFF. CDR3 nucleotides: TGTGCCAGCAGCTCGGCCAGGTCAATGAACACTGAAGCTTTCTTT.

This chain joins TRBV5-4 and TRBJ1-6, with a possible D match to TRBD1 (5 bases). CDR3 length: 13 amino acids. V lost 7 bases, J lost 7 bases, and 12 bases lay in between. Germline V lookup: CDR1 SGHNT, CDR2 YYREEE (reference sequence). The CDR3 reads CASRGEGNSPLHF. DNA of the CDR3: TGTGCCAGCCGAGGGGAGGGCAATTCACCCCTCCACTTT. The full variable domain, completed using reference TRBV5-4 and TRBJ1-6, is ETGVTQSPTHLIKTRGQQVTLRCSSQSGHNTVSWYQQALGQGPQFIFQYYREEENGRGNFPPRFSGLQFPNYSSELNVNALELDDSALYLCASRGEGNSPLHFGNGTRLTVT.

A single count supports this clone. This chain connects TRBV10-3 to TRBJ2-3; D unclear. V was trimmed by 6 bases and J by 6 bases, leaving 16 bases between them. This CDR3 spans 14 amino acids. Germline CDR1 is ENHRY and CDR2 is SYGVKD. This chain's CDR3 is CAIRASPSVDTQYF. As DNA, the CDR3 is TGTGCCATCAGGGCCTCCCCTAGTGTCGATACGCAGTATTTT.

This clone was detected once. The chain recombines TRBV21-1 with TRBJ2-5; the table calls TRBD2, which could not be checked here. TRBV21-1 is a known pseudogene. CDR3 length: 14 residues. DNA for the CDR3: TGTGCCAGCAGCAAAGGGGGGGGCTGGGAGACCCAGTACTTC. This codes for CASSKGGGWETQYF.

J is TRBJ2-5 and V is TRBV5-1; weak D call: TRBD2 (7 bases). This CDR3 contains 15 residues. Germline CDR1 SGHRS, CDR2 YFSETQ. V shed 3 bases and J shed 8 bases, with 20 bases lying between them. The CDR3, as DNA: TGCGCCAGCAGCTCCGAAGGGGGGGGGACCTTAACCCAGTACTTC. This translates into CASSSEGGGTLTQYF.

This chain joins TRBV10-3 and TRBJ2-2; 12 bases line up with TRBD2. Trimming cost V 10 bases and J 6 bases; bases outside gene matches: 12. Germline V lookup: CDR1 ENHRY, CDR2 SYGVKD. The CDR3 has 16 amino acids. CDR3 amino acids: CATAILAGGRAGELFF. The DNA for the CDR3 is TGTGCCACTGCGATACTAGCGGGGGGCCGGGCCGGGGAGCTGTTTTTT.

This chain connects TRBV19 to TRBJ1-6; possibly TRBD1 for D (5 bases). CDR3 size: 12 residues. CDR1 LNHDA and CDR2 SQIVND come from the germline V gene (reference sequence). V lost 9 bases, J lost 5 bases, and 8 bases lay in between. Here the CDR3 DNA reads TGTGCCAGGGACAACAATAATTCACCCCTCCACTTT. It is translated as CARDNNNSPLHF. Full variable domain (outside the CDR3, taken from reference TRBV19 and TRBJ1-6): DGGITQSPKYLFRKEGQNVTLSCEQNLNHDAMYWYRQDPGQGLRLIYYSQIVNDFQKGDIAEGYSVSREKKESFPLTVTSAQKNPTAFYLCARDNNNSPLHFGNGTRLTVT.

The chain carries TRBV5-1 and TRBJ2-5, with D possibly being TRBD1 (6 bases). Germline lookup yields CDR1 SGHRS and CDR2 YFSETQ. CDR3 size: 15 residues. Trimming pared 0 bases from V and 5 bases from J, leaving 14 bases between. The CDR3 spells CASSLGNRVGETQYF. DNA of the CDR3: TGCGCCAGCAGCTTGGGGAACAGGGTGGGGGAGACCCAGTACTTC.

This chain uses TRBV4-1 with TRBJ1-5, with unresolved D. Germline V CDR1 and CDR2: MGHRA, YSYEKL. V dropped 0 bases and J dropped 3 bases, with 12 bases sitting between them. The CDR3 has 16 residues. Written as DNA, the CDR3 is TGCGCCAGCAGCCAAGATTTCGTTGGCACCAATCAGCCCCAGCATTTT. This codes for CASSQDFVGTNQPQHF.

The chain recombines TRBV7-9 with TRBJ1-6, with 12 bases that match TRBD1. V lost 5 bases and J lost 7; bases outside the gene matches: 3. Germline values: CDR1 SEHNR, CDR2 FQNEAQ (reference sequence). The CDR3 contains 15 residues. The DNA for the CDR3 is TGTGCCAGCAGCCAGGGACAGGGGGCAAATTCACCCCTCCACTTT. Its protein is CASSQGQGANSPLHF.

The chain has TRBV4-1 and TRBJ2-5; the match to TRBD1 covers 7 bases. The CDR3 loop spans 14 amino acids. Trimming at V came to 3 bases and at J to 4 bases, leaving 5 bases not matched to a gene. CDR1 and CDR2 from the germline V gene are MGHRA and YSYEKL. The CDR3 sequence: CASSQTGQRETQYF. CDR3 bases: TGCGCCAGCAGCCAGACGGGACAGAGAGAGACCCAGTACTTC.

The count of this clone is one. The chain is built from TRBV2 and TRBJ2-3, with a possible D match to TRBD2 (6 bases). The CDR3 length is 14 residues. Per the germline V gene, CDR1 is SNHLY and CDR2 is FYNNEI. V lost 4 bases and J 1 base, leaving 9 bases between the germline ends. The chain's CDR3 is CASSGLVGTDTQYF. The CDR3 DNA sequence: TGTGCCAGCAGTGGACTAGTTGGCACAGATACGCAGTATTTT. Complete variable domain (other parts from reference TRBV2 and TRBJ2-3): EPEVTQTPSHQVTQMGQEVILRCVPISNHLYFYWYRQILGQKVEFLVSFYNNEISEKSEIFDDQFSVERPDGSNFTLKIRSTKLEDSAMYFCASSGLVGTDTQYFGPGTRLTVL.

The chain is built from TRBV28 and TRBJ1-6, with D possibly being TRBD1 (6 bases). Trimming left V 3 bases short and J 5 bases short, with 11 bases between. Germline V lookup: CDR1 MDHEN, CDR2 SYDVKM. CDR3 size: 15 residues. The CDR3 DNA sequence: TGTGCCAGCAGTTTTGGGGGCCCGAATAATTCACCCCTCCACTTT. It translates to CASSFGGPNNSPLHF.

The V gene is TRBV9, the J gene TRBJ1-1, with D unclear. From germline, CDR1 is SGDLS and CDR2 YYNGEE. V gave up 0 bases and J gave up 2 bases, with 8 bases separating them. The CDR3 totals 14 residues. CDR3 residues: CASSVGQVNTEAFF. CDR3 sequence (DNA): TGTGCCAGCAGCGTAGGGCAAGTCAACACTGAAGCTTTCTTT.

The gene calls are TRBV21-1 and TRBJ1-4. TRBV21-1 is a pseudogene locus. The CDR3 runs 13 residues. The CDR3 protein is CASSPLGAVKLFF. For the CDR3, the DNA is TGTGCCAGCAGCCCCCTCGGAGCCGTAAAGCTGTTTTTT.

A word on this clone: A read error may account for a junction end that differs from germline. The J gene is TRBJ2-7, the V gene TRBV5-1; 9 bases match TRBD1. CDR3 size: 15 residues. Germline V gene data show CDR1 as SGHRS and CDR2 as YFSETQ. CDR3 coding DNA: TGCGCCAGCAGCTTGATACAGGGGGCTCCCTACGGGCAGTACTTC. Translating it yields CASSLIQGAPYGQYF.

The gene calls are TRBV12-3 or TRBV12-4 and TRBJ1-2; 8 bases fit TRBD1. Unmatched junction bases numbered 3, after V lost 5 bases and J lost 7 bases. The CDR3 is 12 residues long. As DNA, the CDR3 is TGTGCCAGCAGTCCTGGACAGGGTGGCTACACCTTC. Translated: CASSPGQGGYTF.

The V gene is TRBV12-5, the J gene TRBJ1-2; perhaps TRBD1 as D (5 bases). The CDR3 loop spans 14 amino acids. CDR1 LGHNT and CDR2 FRNRAP come from the germline V gene. Trimming took 5 bases from V and 7 from J, leaving 17 bases between them. CDR3 amino acids: CASGPSGGGRGYTF. The DNA of the CDR3 is TGTGCTAGTGGTCCCTCCGGGGGAGGTCGTGGCTACACCTTC.

V gene TRBV7-3 combines with J gene TRBJ2-1, with TRBD2 matching 11 bases. CDR1 is SGHTA and CDR2 is FQGTGA in the germline V gene. The CDR3 extends over 15 amino acids. J was trimmed by 8 bases and V by 2 bases; bases with no gene match: 5. The CDR3: CASSLGTSGGHEQFF. The CDR3 nucleotides are TGTGCCAGCAGCTTAGGTACTAGCGGGGGTCATGAGCAGTTCTTC.

The J gene is TRBJ2-7, the V gene TRBV21-1; the tabulated D call, TRBD2, remains unverified against the DNA. TRBV21-1 is a pseudogene segment. The CDR3 extends over 15 amino acids. In DNA form, the CDR3 reads TGTGCCAGCAGCATGAATAGCGGGAAGTCCTACGAGCAGTACTTC. Translating gives CASSMNSGKSYEQYF.

The CDR3, as DNA: TGTGCCAGGACTGACAGAGTCTCTGGAAACACCATATATTTT. It specifies CARTDRVSGNTIYF. J is TRBJ1-3 and V is TRBV2; tentative D call: TRBD1 (5 bases). The ends were cut back, 9 bases at V and 0 bases at J, with 12 bases in the middle. The CDR3 is 14 amino acids. Germline values: CDR1 SNHLY, CDR2 FYNNEI.

The chain is built from TRBV11-2 and TRBJ1-5; D is unclear. CDR1 is SGHAT, CDR2 FQNNGV, per germline. The CDR3 is made up of 15 amino acids. Trimming took 0 bases from V and 3 from J, leaving 9 bases between them. CDR3 nucleotide sequence: TGTGCCAGCAGCTTAGATACCGGGTACAATCAGCCCCAGCATTTT. It translates to CASSLDTGYNQPQHF.

This clone was found once. This chain connects TRBV5-1 to TRBJ2-3; a weak D match, TRBD1 (6 bases). Per germline, CDR1 SGHRS and CDR2 YFSETQ. The CDR3 spans 18 residues. V lost 0 bases and J lost 0, with 17 bases in between. The CDR3 sequence: CASSLEYRDFFSTDTQYF. The CDR3 DNA is TGCGCCAGCAGCTTGGAGTACAGGGATTTCTTTAGCACAGATACGCAGTATTTT.